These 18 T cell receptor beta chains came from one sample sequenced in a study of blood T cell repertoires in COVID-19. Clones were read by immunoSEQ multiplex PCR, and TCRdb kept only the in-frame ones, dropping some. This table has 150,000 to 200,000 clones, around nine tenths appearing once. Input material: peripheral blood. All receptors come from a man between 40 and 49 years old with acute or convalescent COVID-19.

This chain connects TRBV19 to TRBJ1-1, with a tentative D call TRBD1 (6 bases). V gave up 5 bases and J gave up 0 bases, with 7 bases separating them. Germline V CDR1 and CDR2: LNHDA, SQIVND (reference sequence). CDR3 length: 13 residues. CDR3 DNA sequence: TGTGCCAGTAGTGGGACATTGAACACTGAAGCTTTCTTT. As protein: CASSGTLNTEAFF.

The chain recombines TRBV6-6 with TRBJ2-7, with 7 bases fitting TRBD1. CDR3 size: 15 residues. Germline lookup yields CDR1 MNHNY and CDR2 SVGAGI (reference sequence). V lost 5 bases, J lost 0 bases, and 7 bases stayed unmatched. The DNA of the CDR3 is TGTGCCAGCAGTGACCGGGACAGCTTCTCCTACGAGCAGTACTTC. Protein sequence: CASSDRDSFSYEQYF.

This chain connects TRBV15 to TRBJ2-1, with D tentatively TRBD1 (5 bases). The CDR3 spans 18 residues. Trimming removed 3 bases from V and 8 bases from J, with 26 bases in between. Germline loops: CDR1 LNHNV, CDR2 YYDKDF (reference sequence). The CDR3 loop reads CATSSYRSKGVSFHEQFF. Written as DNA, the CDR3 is TGTGCCACCAGCAGTTATAGGAGTAAAGGGGTTTCGTTCCATGAGCAGTTCTTC.

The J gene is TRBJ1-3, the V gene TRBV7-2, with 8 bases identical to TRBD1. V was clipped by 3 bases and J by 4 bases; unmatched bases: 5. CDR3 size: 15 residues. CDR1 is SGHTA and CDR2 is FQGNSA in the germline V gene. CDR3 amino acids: CASSFQTGVGNTIYF. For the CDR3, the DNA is TGTGCCAGCAGCTTCCAGACAGGGGTCGGAAACACCATATATTTT.

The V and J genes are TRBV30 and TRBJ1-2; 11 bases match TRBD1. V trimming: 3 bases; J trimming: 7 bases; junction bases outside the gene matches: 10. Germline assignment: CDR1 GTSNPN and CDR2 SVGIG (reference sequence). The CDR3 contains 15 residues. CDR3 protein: CAWRRAGQGAFGYTF. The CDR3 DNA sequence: TGTGCCTGGAGACGAGCCGGACAGGGGGCATTTGGCTACACCTTC.

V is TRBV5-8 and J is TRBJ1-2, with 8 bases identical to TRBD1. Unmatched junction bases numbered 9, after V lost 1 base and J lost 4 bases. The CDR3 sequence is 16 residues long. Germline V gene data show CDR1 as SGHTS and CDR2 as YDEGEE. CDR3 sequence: CASSLPGDRSSYGYTF. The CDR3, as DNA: TGTGCCAGCAGCTTGCCGGGGGACAGGTCTAGCTATGGCTACACCTTC.

The CDR3 DNA sequence: TGTGCCACCAGTCTAGACTTTGGTAGAAACACCATATATTTT. Protein product: CATSLDFGRNTIYF. The V and J genes are TRBV24-1 and TRBJ1-3; D is ambiguous. V was trimmed by 6 bases and J by 5 bases, leaving 13 bases between them. Germline loops: CDR1 KGHDR, CDR2 SFDVKD. The CDR3 length is 14 residues.

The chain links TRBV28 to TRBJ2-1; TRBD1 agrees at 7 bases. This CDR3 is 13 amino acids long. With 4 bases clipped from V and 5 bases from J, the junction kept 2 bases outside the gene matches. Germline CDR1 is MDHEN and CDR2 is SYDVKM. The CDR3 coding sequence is TGTGCCAGCAGTTCCGGGACAGACAATGAGCAGTTCTTC. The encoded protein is CASSSGTDNEQFF.

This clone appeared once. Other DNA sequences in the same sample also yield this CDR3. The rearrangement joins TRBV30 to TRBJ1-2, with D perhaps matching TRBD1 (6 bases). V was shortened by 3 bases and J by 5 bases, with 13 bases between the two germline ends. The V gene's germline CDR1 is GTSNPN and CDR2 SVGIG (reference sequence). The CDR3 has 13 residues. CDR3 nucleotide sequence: TGTGCCTGGAGATTACAGGGACCTTATGGCTACACCTTC. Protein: CAWRLQGPYGYTF.

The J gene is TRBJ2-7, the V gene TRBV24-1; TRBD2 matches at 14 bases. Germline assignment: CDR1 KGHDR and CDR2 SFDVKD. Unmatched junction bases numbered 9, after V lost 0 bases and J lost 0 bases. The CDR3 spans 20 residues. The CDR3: CATSDLRTSGGTWVSYEQYF. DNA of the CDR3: TGTGCCACCAGTGATTTGAGGACTAGCGGGGGGACTTGGGTCTCCTACGAGCAGTACTTC.

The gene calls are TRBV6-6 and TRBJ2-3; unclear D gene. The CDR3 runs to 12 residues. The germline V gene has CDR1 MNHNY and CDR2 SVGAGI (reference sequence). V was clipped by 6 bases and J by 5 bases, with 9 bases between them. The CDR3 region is CASRSFGDTQYF. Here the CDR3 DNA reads TGTGCCAGCAGGAGCTTCGGAGATACGCAGTATTTT.

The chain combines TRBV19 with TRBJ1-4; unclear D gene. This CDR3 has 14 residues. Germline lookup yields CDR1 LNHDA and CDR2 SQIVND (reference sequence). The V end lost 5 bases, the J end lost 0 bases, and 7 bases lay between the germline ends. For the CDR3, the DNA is TGTGCCAGTAGTGGCGGAGCAACTAATGAAAAACTGTTTTTT. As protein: CASSGGATNEKLFF.

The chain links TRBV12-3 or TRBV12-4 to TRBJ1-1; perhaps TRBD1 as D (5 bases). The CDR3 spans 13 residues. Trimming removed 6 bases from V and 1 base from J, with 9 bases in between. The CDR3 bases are TGTGCCAGCAGCAAACAGGAGAACACTGAAGCTTTCTTT. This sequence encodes CASSKQENTEAFF.

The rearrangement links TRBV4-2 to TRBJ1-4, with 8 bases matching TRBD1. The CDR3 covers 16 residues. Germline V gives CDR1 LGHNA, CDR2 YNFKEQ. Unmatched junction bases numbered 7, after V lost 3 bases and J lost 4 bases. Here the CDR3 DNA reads TGTGCCAGCAGCCATGTGTCGGGACAGGATAATGAAAAACTGTTTTTT. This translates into CASSHVSGQDNEKLFF.

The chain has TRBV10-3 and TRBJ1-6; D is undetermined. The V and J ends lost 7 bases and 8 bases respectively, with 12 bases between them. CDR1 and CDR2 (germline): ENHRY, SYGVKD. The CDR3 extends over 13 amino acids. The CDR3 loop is CAITGSGDSPLHF. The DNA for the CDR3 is TGTGCCATCACTGGTAGCGGCGATTCACCCCTCCACTTT.

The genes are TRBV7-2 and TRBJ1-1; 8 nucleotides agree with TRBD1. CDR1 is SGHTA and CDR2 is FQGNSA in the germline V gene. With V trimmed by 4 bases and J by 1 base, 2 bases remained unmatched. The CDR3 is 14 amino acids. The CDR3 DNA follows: TGTGCCAGCAGCTCAGGACAGGGGAACACTGAAGCTTTCTTT. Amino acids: CASSSGQGNTEAFF.

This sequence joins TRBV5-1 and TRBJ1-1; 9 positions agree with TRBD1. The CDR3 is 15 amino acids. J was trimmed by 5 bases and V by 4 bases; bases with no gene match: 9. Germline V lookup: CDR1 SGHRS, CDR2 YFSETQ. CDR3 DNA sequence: TGCGCCAGCAGCCCCGGACAGGGGAGGGGTACTGAAGCTTTCTTT. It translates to CASSPGQGRGTEAFF.

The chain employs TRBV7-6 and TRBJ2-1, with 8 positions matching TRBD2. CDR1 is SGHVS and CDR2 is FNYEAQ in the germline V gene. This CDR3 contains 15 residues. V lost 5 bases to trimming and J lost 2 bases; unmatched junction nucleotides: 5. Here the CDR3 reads CASSLQRGPYNEQFF. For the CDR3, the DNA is TGTGCCAGCAGCCTCCAGCGGGGGCCCTACAATGAGCAGTTCTTC.